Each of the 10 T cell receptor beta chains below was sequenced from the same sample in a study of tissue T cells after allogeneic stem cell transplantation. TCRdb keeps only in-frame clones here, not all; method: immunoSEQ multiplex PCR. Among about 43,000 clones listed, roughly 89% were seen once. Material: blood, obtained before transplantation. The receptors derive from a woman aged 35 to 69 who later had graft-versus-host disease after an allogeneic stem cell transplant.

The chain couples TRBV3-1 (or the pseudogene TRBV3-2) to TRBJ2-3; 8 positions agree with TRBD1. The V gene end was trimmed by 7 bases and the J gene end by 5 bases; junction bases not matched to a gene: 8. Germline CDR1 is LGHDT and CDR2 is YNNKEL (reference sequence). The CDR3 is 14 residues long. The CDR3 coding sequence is TGTGCCAGCAAATCAGGGGGCAGAGGAGATACGCAGTATTTT. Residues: CASKSGGRGDTQYF.

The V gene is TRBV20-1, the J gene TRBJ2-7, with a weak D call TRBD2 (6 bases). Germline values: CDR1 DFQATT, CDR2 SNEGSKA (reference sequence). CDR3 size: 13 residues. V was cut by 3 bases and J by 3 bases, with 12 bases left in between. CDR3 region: CSASQGLLYEQYF. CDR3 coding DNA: TGCAGTGCTAGTCAGGGACTTCTCTACGAGCAGTACTTC.

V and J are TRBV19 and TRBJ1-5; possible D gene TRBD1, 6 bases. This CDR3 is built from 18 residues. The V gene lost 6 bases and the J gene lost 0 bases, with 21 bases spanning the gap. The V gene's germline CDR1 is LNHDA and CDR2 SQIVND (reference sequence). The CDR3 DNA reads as TGTGCCAGTAGCATCGCCAACCCGGGACATTATAGCAATCAGCCCCAGCATTTT. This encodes CASSIANPGHYSNQPQHF.

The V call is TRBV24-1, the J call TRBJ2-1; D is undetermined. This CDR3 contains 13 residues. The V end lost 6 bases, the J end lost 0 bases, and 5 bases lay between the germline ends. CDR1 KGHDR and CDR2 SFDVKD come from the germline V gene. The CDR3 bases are TGTGCCACCAGTACTGGCTCCTACAATGAGCAGTTCTTC. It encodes CATSTGSYNEQFF.

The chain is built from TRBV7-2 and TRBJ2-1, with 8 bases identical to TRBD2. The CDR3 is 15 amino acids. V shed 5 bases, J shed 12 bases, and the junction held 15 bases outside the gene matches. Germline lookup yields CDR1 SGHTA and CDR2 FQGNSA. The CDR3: CASSPGTSPDTAQFF. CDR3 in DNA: TGTGCCAGCAGCCCCGGGACTAGTCCTGATACGGCGCAGTTCTTC.

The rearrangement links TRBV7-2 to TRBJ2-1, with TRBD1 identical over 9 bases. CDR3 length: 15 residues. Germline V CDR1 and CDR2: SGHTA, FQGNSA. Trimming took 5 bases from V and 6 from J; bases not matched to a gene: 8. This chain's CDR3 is CASSKQGAWGNEQFF. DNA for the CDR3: TGTGCCAGCAGCAAACAGGGGGCGTGGGGCAATGAGCAGTTCTTC.

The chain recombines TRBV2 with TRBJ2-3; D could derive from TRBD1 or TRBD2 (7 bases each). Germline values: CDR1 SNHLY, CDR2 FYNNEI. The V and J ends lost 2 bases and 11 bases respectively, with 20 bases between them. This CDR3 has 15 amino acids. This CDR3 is CASSEQDQGGTKQYF. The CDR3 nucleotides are TGTGCCAGCAGTGAACAGGATCAGGGGGGGACTAAGCAGTATTTT.

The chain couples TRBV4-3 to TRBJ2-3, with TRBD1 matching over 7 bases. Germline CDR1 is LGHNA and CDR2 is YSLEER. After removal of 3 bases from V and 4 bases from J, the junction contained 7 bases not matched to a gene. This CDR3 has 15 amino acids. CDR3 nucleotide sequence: TGCGCCAGCAGCCATACAGGGGATAACGCAGATACGCAGTATTTT. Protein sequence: CASSHTGDNADTQYF.

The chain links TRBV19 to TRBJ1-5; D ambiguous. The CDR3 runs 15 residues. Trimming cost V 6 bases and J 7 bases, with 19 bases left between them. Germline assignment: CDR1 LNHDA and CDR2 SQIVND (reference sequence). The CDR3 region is CASRKLDDSTQPQHF. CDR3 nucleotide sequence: TGTGCCAGTAGGAAGCTGGACGATTCTACCCAGCCCCAGCATTTT.

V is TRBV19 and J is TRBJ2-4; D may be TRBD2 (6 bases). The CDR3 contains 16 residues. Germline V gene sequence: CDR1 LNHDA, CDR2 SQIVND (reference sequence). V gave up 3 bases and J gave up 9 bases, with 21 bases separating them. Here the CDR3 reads CASSIGGRRGRVIQYF. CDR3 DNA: TGTGCCAGTAGTATCGGCGGCAGACGGGGGAGAGTCATTCAGTACTTC.